The 22 T cell receptor beta chains presented below share a single source sample, sequenced in a study of CD8 T cells in ankylosing spondylitis. TCRdb passed the 5' RACE reads through MiXCR, listing each CDR3 protein once. Of around 150,000 distinct CDR3 sequences listed, roughly 12% are singletons. The sample was blood, either unsorted or a sorted T cell fraction (not recorded which). These TCRs come from a male donor with ankylosing spondylitis or in good health (not recorded which).

This sequence joins TRBV24-1 and TRBJ1-5, with TRBD1 as a possible D gene (6 bases). V lost 3 bases, J lost 0 bases, and 11 bases lay in between. Germline CDR1 is KGHDR and CDR2 is SFDVKD. The CDR3 length is 16 residues. CDR3 residues: CATSDAGTPSNQPQHF. The CDR3 DNA sequence: TGTGCCACCAGTGATGCCGGGACACCTAGCAATCAGCCCCAGCATTTT.

In this sample, this clonotype turned up many times. V is TRBV4-3 and J is TRBJ2-3, with TRBD2 as a possible D gene (6 bases). Germline lookup yields CDR1 LGHNA and CDR2 YSLEER. CDR3 length: 17 residues. V lost 3 bases and J lost 2, with 18 bases in between. The CDR3 here is CASSQGPKRAFTDTQYF. CDR3 DNA: TGCGCCAGCAGCCAGGGCCCAAAGCGGGCGTTCACAGATACGCAGTATTTT.

This clonotype was seen ten or more times. The rearrangement links TRBV7-2 to TRBJ2-7; TRBD2 might be the D (6 bases). The CDR3 spans 13 residues. Trimming shortened V by 5 bases and J by 6 bases, and 14 bases separated the two germline ends. The germline CDR1 and CDR2 sequences are SGHTA and FQGNSA. CDR3 nucleotides: TGTGCCAGCAGCGTGGGCGGGGAGTCCGAGCAGTACTTC. It encodes CASSVGGESEQYF.

This clonotype has only one observation. This clone may be a read error of a much larger clone one base away. V is TRBV7-2 and J is TRBJ1-5, with D unresolved. Germline assignment: CDR1 SGHTA and CDR2 FQGNSA. This CDR3 comprises 13 residues. CDR3 coding DNA: TGTGCCAGCAACTTACGTAGCAATCAGCCCCAGCATTTT. Translation: CASNLRSNQPQHF.

The V call is TRBV12-2, the J call TRBJ2-1; the listed D gene, TRBD1, was not tested against the DNA. TRBV12-2 is assigned pseudogene status. This CDR3 spans 17 amino acids. In DNA, the CDR3 is TGTGCAAGTCGCTTTCGTGTCCGGTCACGGTCCTACAATGAGCAGTTCTTC. Translating it yields CASRFRVRSRSYNEQFF.

In the case of this clonotype: A read error may explain this, as a much larger clone is one base away. The CDR3 sequence: CASSLGIAGMNTEASF. The CDR3 DNA follows: TGCGCCAGCAGCTTGGGTATCGCAGGGATGAACACTGAAGCTTCCTTT. The rearrangement links TRBV5-1 to TRBJ1-1, with D possibly TRBD1 on 5 matching bases. Looked up from germline, CDR1 is SGHRS and CDR2 is YFSETQ. This CDR3 comprises 16 residues.

This clonotype showed up just a few times. This rearrangement joins TRBV4-1 to TRBJ2-1; 7 positions agree with TRBD1. With V trimmed by 0 bases and J by 15 bases, 17 bases remained unmatched. The germline CDR1 and CDR2 sequences are MGHRA and YSYEKL. This CDR3 is 16 amino acids long. The CDR3 loop is CASSQDLLRGQSSRFF. The CDR3 DNA reads as TGCGCCAGCAGCCAAGATCTCCTGAGGGGGCAATCTAGCCGGTTCTTC.

The V and J genes are TRBV7-9 and TRBJ2-1; D may correspond to TRBD1 or TRBD2 (5 bases each). CDR3 size: 15 residues. Germline V gives CDR1 SEHNR, CDR2 FQNEAQ (reference sequence). The V gene lost 4 bases and the J gene lost 5 bases, with 15 bases spanning the gap. This CDR3 is CASSSIGTANNEQFF. The CDR3 nucleotides read TGTGCCAGCAGCTCAATCGGGACGGCTAACAATGAGCAGTTCTTC.

This clonotype was picked up many times. The gene calls are TRBV12-3 or TRBV12-4 and TRBJ1-2; a possible D gene is TRBD1 (6 bases). With 5 bases removed from V and 5 bases from J, the gap between germline ends came to 15 bases. The CDR3 totals 14 residues. The CDR3 region has the DNA TGTGCCAGCAGTCCAGGGACATCGCCGTATGGCTACACCTTC. It specifies CASSPGTSPYGYTF.

In this sample, this clonotype turned up once. J is TRBJ2-5 and V is TRBV27; D is possibly TRBD1 (7 bases). Between the trimmed V and J ends, which lost 10 bases and 0 bases, there was a span of 18 bases. This CDR3 comprises 15 residues. Germline assignment: CDR1 MNHEY and CDR2 SMNVEV (reference sequence). CDR3 nucleotide sequence: TGTGCCATCTGGGAGCAGGGGGGTAACCAAGAGACCCAGTACTTC. Its protein is CAIWEQGGNQETQYF.

This clonotype appeared many times. The chain joins TRBV4-1 to TRBJ2-7, with D uncertain. The CDR3 spans 15 residues. Germline CDR1 and CDR2: MGHRA and YSYEKL. With 0 bases removed from V and 2 bases from J, the gap between germline ends came to 11 bases. The CDR3 nucleotides read TGCGCCAGCAGCCAAGATCGTGGGTTGACCTACGAGCAGTACTTC. This encodes CASSQDRGLTYEQYF.

The chain has TRBV29-1 and TRBJ1-1; perhaps TRBD1 as D (6 bases). Trimming stripped 2 bases from V and 1 base from J, with 8 bases between. The CDR3 runs 13 residues. CDR1 is SQVTM, CDR2 ANQGSEA, per germline. CDR3 loop: CSVETGRNTEAFF. The DNA of the CDR3 is TGCAGCGTTGAAACAGGGAGGAACACTGAAGCTTTCTTT.

The sample holds a few counts of this clonotype. V is TRBV3-1 and J is TRBJ1-1; TRBD1 matches 8 bases. This CDR3 comprises 14 residues. Germline loops: CDR1 LGHDT, CDR2 YNNKEL (reference sequence). V shed 4 bases, J shed 5 bases, and the junction held 6 bases outside the gene matches. Written as DNA, the CDR3 is TGTGCCAGCAGCCCCTCCCGGACAGGGACTGAAGCTTTCTTT. Protein product: CASSPSRTGTEAFF.

This clonotype was seen ten or more times. This chain joins TRBV5-1 and TRBJ1-4; 7 positions match TRBD1. Germline CDR1 SGHRS, CDR2 YFSETQ. V was clipped by 0 bases and J by 10 bases; unmatched bases: 15. This CDR3 contains 17 residues. The CDR3: CASSLVPTGDVLLKLFF. CDR3 nucleotide sequence: TGCGCCAGCAGCTTGGTACCCACAGGGGACGTCTTACTAAAACTGTTTTTT.

The rearrangement links TRBV5-1 to TRBJ2-3, with TRBD2 as a possible D gene (5 bases). This CDR3 contains 15 residues. Germline V gives CDR1 SGHRS, CDR2 YFSETQ. The ends were cut back, 1 base at V and 5 bases at J, with 14 bases in the middle. Here the CDR3 DNA reads TGCGCCAGCAGCTTGTTGAGGGCGGATGAAGATACGCAGTATTTT. Translation: CASSLLRADEDTQYF.

This clonotype turned up a few times. The V and J genes are TRBV5-1 and TRBJ2-6; 7 bases agree with TRBD1. Unmatched junction bases numbered 2, after V lost 3 bases and J lost 2 bases. CDR1 and CDR2 (germline): SGHRS, YFSETQ. The CDR3 is 15 residues long. CDR3 in amino acids: CASSSTGTGANVLTF. For the CDR3, the DNA is TGCGCCAGCAGCTCGACAGGGACTGGGGCCAACGTCCTGACTTTC.

This clonotype was recorded many times. The V and J genes are TRBV4-3 and TRBJ2-2; maybe TRBD1 (6 bases). V was trimmed by 6 bases and J by 1 base, leaving 9 bases between them. The CDR3 spans 14 residues. CDR1 is LGHNA, CDR2 YSLEER, per germline. CDR3 nucleotide sequence: TGCGCCAGCAGAATACAGGGGAACACCGGGGAGCTGTTTTTT. Protein: CASRIQGNTGELFF.

The chain recombines TRBV28 with TRBJ1-2, with 12 bases aligning to TRBD1. J was trimmed by 4 bases and V by 5 bases; bases with no gene match: 5. CDR1 is MDHEN and CDR2 is SYDVKM in the germline V gene. The CDR3 extends over 15 amino acids. The CDR3 bases are TGTGCCAGCAGTGCCGGGACAGGGGGCTCCTATGGCTACACCTTC. It codes for CASSAGTGGSYGYTF.

This clonotype has ten or more counts. The rearrangement joins TRBV24-1 to TRBJ1-5; D call uncertain. Per germline, CDR1 KGHDR and CDR2 SFDVKD. V lost 3 bases to trimming and J lost 4 bases, with 6 bases between them. CDR3 length: 13 residues. CDR3 region: CATSDAGNQPQHF. The CDR3 coding sequence is TGTGCCACCAGTGATGCAGGAAATCAGCCCCAGCATTTT.

This clonotype was recorded at least ten times. This chain uses TRBV5-5 with TRBJ1-4; D is perhaps TRBD1 (6 bases). The CDR3 sequence is 17 residues long. Germline-derived CDR1 and CDR2 are SGHKS and YYEKEE (reference sequence). The germline V and J ends were trimmed by 3 bases and 0 bases, with 15 bases remaining between them. The CDR3 bases are TGTGCCAGCAGCTATGAAGACAGGCGTGCAACTAATGAAAAACTGTTTTTT. Amino acid sequence: CASSYEDRRATNEKLFF.

This clonotype came up many times. This rearrangement joins TRBV6-1 to TRBJ2-2, with TRBD1 matching over 7 bases. The CDR3 runs to 14 residues. J gave up 4 bases and V 6 bases, and 5 bases lay outside the gene matches. CDR1 and CDR2 (germline): MNHNS, SASEGT. As DNA, the CDR3 is TGTGCCAGCAGGTCGACAGGGTCCACCGGGGAGCTGTTTTTT. Translating it yields CASRSTGSTGELFF.

This clonotype was counted at least ten times. V gene TRBV5-1 combines with J gene TRBJ2-7; 11 bases are a match to TRBD2. V gave up 4 bases and J gave up 9 bases; unmatched junction bases: 15. Germline V gene sequence: CDR1 SGHRS, CDR2 YFSETQ. The CDR3 runs 16 residues. CDR3 amino acids: CASSGLTSGEDIVQYF. CDR3 coding DNA: TGCGCCAGCAGCGGGCTGACTAGCGGGGAGGATATCGTGCAGTACTTC.